These 12 T cell receptor beta chains were sequenced from one sample in a study of tumor-infiltrating lymphocytes in primary liver carcinoma. TCR beta cDNA was reverse-transcribed from about 500 ng of total RNA. The reaction used a constant-region primer and ProtoScript II reverse transcriptase. Modified slightly, ARM-PCR produced TCR beta libraries over three nested multiplex PCR rounds. The study ran its first two PCR rounds for 9 to 10 cycles each, using TRBV1-TRBV30 forward primers and a C-beta reverse primer. A single record per CDR3 protein comes from TCRdb applying MiXCR to the multiplex PCR reads. The data contain fewer than 80,000 distinct CDR3 sequences, under 75% of them singletons. RNA and DNA were co-extracted from about 20-30 mg of unsorted bulk tissue. Sequenced sample: tumor-adjacent normal liver tissue. The source is a man aged 40-49 years with primary liver carcinoma and hepatitis B virus infection.

This clonotype was observed many times. The chain is built from TRBV6-1 and TRBJ2-3; 11 bases line up with TRBD2. CDR3 length equals 15 residues. The germline V gene has CDR1 MNHNS and CDR2 SASEGT. V trimming: 4 bases; J trimming: 4 bases; junction bases outside the gene matches: 4. The CDR3 DNA reads as TGTGCCAGCAGTGGCCTAGCGGGAGGTCCAGATACGCAGTATTTT. Translating it yields CASSGLAGGPDTQYF.

This clonotype has at least ten counts. At one boundary the junction diverges from the germline segment, which might be a read error. The V call is TRBV5-1, the J call TRBJ2-5; D gene uncertain. From germline, CDR1 is SGHRS and CDR2 YFSETQ. This CDR3 has 14 amino acids. CDR3 nucleotide sequence: TGCGCCAGCAGCTTGGAACTAAATGAAGAGATCCAGTACTTC. This sequence encodes CASSLELNEEIQYF.

DNA for the CDR3: TGTGCCAGCTTGCCTTCCGGGGCCAACGTCCTGACTTTC. Translated, it gives CASLPSGANVLTF. The chain employs TRBV6-6 and TRBJ2-6; no firm D call. The germline CDR1 and CDR2 sequences are MNHNY and SVGAGI (reference sequence). V lost 8 bases and J lost 4, with 9 bases in between. The CDR3 extends over 13 amino acids.

The gene calls are TRBV7-9 and TRBJ1-3; TRBD1 might be the D (5 bases). This CDR3 has 15 amino acids. Germline CDR1 SEHNR, CDR2 FQNEAQ (reference sequence). The germline V and J ends were trimmed by 5 bases and 4 bases, with 15 bases remaining between them. The CDR3 region is CASSEAGIVGNTIYF. CDR3 coding DNA: TGTGCCAGCAGCGAAGCAGGGATCGTCGGAAACACCATATATTTT.

Details on this clonotype: With a much larger clone just one base away, this may be a read error. The genes are TRBV5-1 and TRBJ2-2; TRBD2 matches at 13 bases. This CDR3 has 19 residues. Germline-derived CDR1 and CDR2 are SGHRS and YFSETQ. CDR3 loop: CANSYLLAGGASNTGELFF. DNA of the CDR3: TGCGCCAACAGCTACCTACTAGCGGGAGGGGCCTCGAACACCGGGGAGCTGTTTTTT.

In regard to this clonotype: Possible read error: a much larger clone is one base away. J is TRBJ2-3 and V is TRBV30; D may be TRBD2 (6 bases). From germline, CDR1 is GTSNPN and CDR2 SVGIG (reference sequence). This CDR3 has 15 residues. In DNA form, the CDR3 reads TGTGCCTGGAGTCCCCCTAGCGCCTACACAGATATGCAGTATTTT. Translated, it gives CAWSPPSAYTDMQYF.

Turning to this clonotype: This may come from a read error, since a much larger clone is one base off. The chain joins TRBV6-5 to TRBJ2-2; D is unresolved. CDR3 length equals 15 residues. Germline V gives CDR1 MNHEY, CDR2 SVGAGI. For the CDR3, the DNA is TGTGACAGCAGTTACGGCACTGCGAACACCGGGGAGCTGTTTTTT. Translating gives CDSSYGTANTGELFF.

This chain joins TRBV12-3 or TRBV12-4 and TRBJ1-4; a possible D gene is TRBD1 (5 bases). The CDR3 runs 14 residues. Trimming removed 10 bases at V and 2 bases at J, with 14 bases between. The CDR3 DNA reads TGTGCCACCACCAGGGACGCCACTAATGAAAAACTGTTTTTT. Its protein product is CATTRDATNEKLFF.

Sample share makes this clonotype large. The chain links TRBV11-2 to TRBJ1-4; D unclear. Germline CDR1 is SGHAT and CDR2 is FQNNGV. CDR3 length equals 16 residues. V lost 5 bases to trimming and J lost 0 bases, with 13 bases between them. The CDR3 DNA sequence: TGTGCCAGCAGCCCCGGCATAGCTCCAACTAATGAAAAACTGTTTTTT. Translating gives CASSPGIAPTNEKLFF.

Comments on this clonotype: The DNA is omitted, as the CDR3 cannot be located on it reliably, and the CDR3 follows TCRdb's listing. V and J are TRBV7-9 and TRBJ1-5; the table's TRBD1 call for D was not verified on the DNA. A total of 14 residues make up the CDR3, ends included. Germline CDR1 and CDR2: SEHNR and FQNEAQ (reference sequence). CDR3: CASTWGQGNQPQHF.

V usage is TRBV5-1 and J usage is TRBJ1-1; no clear D gene. The germline V and J ends were trimmed by 2 bases and 1 base, with 24 bases remaining between them. Germline CDR1 SGHRS, CDR2 YFSETQ. The CDR3 sequence is 19 residues long. The CDR3 bases are TGCGCCAGCAGCTTCGGGTCAGGCATCTCAAAGGCATGGAACACTGAAGCTTTCTTT. Its translation is CASSFGSGISKAWNTEAFF.

The chain employs TRBV29-1 and TRBJ2-7, with a weak D call TRBD2 (6 bases). The V gene's germline CDR1 is SQVTM and CDR2 ANQGSEA. Trimming pared 0 bases from V and 3 bases from J, leaving 15 bases between. This CDR3 spans 15 amino acids. CDR3: CSVEEGRGGNYEQYF. In DNA form, the CDR3 reads TGCAGCGTTGAAGAAGGACGGGGCGGGAACTACGAGCAGTACTTC.